This T cell receptor beta chain was identified during a study of T cells after yellow fever vaccination. At the level of the study: Preparing low-cell-number fractions relied on SMART-Seq v4 Ultra Low Input.

Germline V lookup: CDR1 KGHSH, CDR2 LQKENI. V was cut by 3 bases and J by 5 bases, with 19 bases left in between. This CDR3 region has 16 residues. TCRdb independently ran MiXCR on the 5' RACE reads; one entry per CDR3 protein. The sample records under 150,000 distinct CDR3 sequences, roughly 8% being singletons. This clonotype appeared many times. The clonotype comes from a man aged 25-40 years who received the YFV17D yellow fever vaccine. V gene TRBV18 combines with J gene TRBJ2-5; D perhaps matches TRBD1 (6 bases). This material consisted of CD4+ T cells sorted from PBMCs, taken 5 days after the yellow fever booster vaccination. DNA for the CDR3: TGTGCCAGCTCACCTTCCCTACAGGGTGAGGAGGAGACCCAGTACTTC. Its protein product is CASSPSLQGEEETQYF.